One and the same sample provided the 13 T cell receptor beta chains below, sequenced in a study of cytomegalovirus exposure and HLA in healthy donors (dated by TCRdb to the late 2010s). Library prep was done by the immunoSEQ multiplex PCR assay. For the multiplex PCR, a mixture combining 60 forward primers for TCR Vbeta segments and 13 reverse primers for TCR Jbeta segments was used. TCRdb holds this immuneACCESS table with in-frame rearrangements only. Some clones are missing; in checked studies, unresolved V genes explain under half, and the rest has no known cause. The table of this sample itemizes 140,000 or so clones. The ten largest account for 0.85% to 1% of the sample. The specimen sequenced was PBMCs. These receptors came from a male donor in good health and CMV-seronegative.

The gene calls are TRBV18 and TRBJ2-7; D possibly corresponds to TRBD1 (6 bases). Germline loops: CDR1 KGHSH, CDR2 LQKENI. The CDR3 length is 17 residues. V lost 5 bases to trimming and J lost 1 base, with 21 bases between them. As DNA, the CDR3 is TGTGCCAGCTCAACAAGACGACAGGCGTTGGATTCCTACGAGCAGTACTTC. This codes for CASSTRRQALDSYEQYF.

The chain joins TRBV4-3 to TRBJ2-3; D uncertain. V shed 0 bases and J shed 4 bases, with 8 bases lying between them. The CDR3 has 14 amino acids. Germline V gives CDR1 LGHNA, CDR2 YSLEER. The DNA of the CDR3 is TGCGCCAGCAGCCAAGAAAATAATCCAGATACGCAGTATTTT. It codes for CASSQENNPDTQYF.

The chain uses TRBV5-1 and TRBJ2-5; D unresolved. Germline V lookup: CDR1 SGHRS, CDR2 YFSETQ. This CDR3 has 15 residues. Trimming cost V 1 base and J 2 bases, with 12 bases left between them. DNA for the CDR3: TGCGCCAGCAGCTTGCCCCCTCTTCAGCAAGAGACCCAGTACTTC. Its translation is CASSLPPLQQETQYF.

The chain has TRBV29-1 and TRBJ1-5, with TRBD1 as a possible D gene (5 bases). V was clipped by 4 bases and J by 5 bases, with 9 bases between them. The CDR3 is 12 residues long. Germline CDR1 SQVTM, CDR2 ANQGSEA. CDR3 sequence (DNA): TGCAGCGTTGTAGGGGCCCATCAGCCCCAGCATTTT. Its translation is CSVVGAHQPQHF. Drawing the rest from reference TRBV29-1 and TRBJ1-5, the complete variable domain is SAVISQKPSRDICQRGTSLTIQCQVDSQVTMMFWYRQQPGQSLTLIATANQGSEATYESGFVIDKFPISRPNLTFSTLTVSNMSPEDSSIYLCSVVGAHQPQHFGDGTRLSIL.

The V gene is TRBV7-9, the J gene TRBJ1-2; D may be TRBD1 (5 bases). The germline V and J ends were trimmed by 1 base and 2 bases, with 8 bases remaining between them. Germline CDR1 and CDR2: SEHNR and FQNEAQ (reference sequence). CDR3 length equals 14 residues. This CDR3 reads CASSLEPGNYGYTF. The CDR3 region has the DNA TGTGCCAGCAGCTTAGAGCCAGGGAACTATGGCTACACCTTC.

The chain has TRBV7-9 and TRBJ2-7; TRBD1 agrees at 7 bases. V gave up 5 bases and J gave up 5 bases; unmatched junction bases: 15. CDR1 is SEHNR and CDR2 is FQNEAQ in the germline V gene (reference sequence). CDR3 size: 16 residues. CDR3 sequence reads: CASSATGLDSPDEQYF. In nucleotides, the CDR3 is TGTGCCAGCAGCGCGACAGGGTTGGACAGTCCCGACGAGCAGTACTTC. Filled out from reference TRBV7-9 and TRBJ2-7, the complete variable domain reads DTGVSQNPRHKITKRGQNVTFRCDPISEHNRLYWYRQTLGQGPEFLTYFQNEAQLEKSRLLSDRFSAERPKGSFSTLEIQRTEQGDSAMYLCASSATGLDSPDEQYFGPGTRLTVT.

V gene TRBV27 combines with J gene TRBJ2-7; D may be TRBD2 (6 bases). Germline-derived CDR1 and CDR2 are MNHEY and SMNVEV (reference sequence). The CDR3 has 16 amino acids. The ends were cut back, 5 bases at V and 4 bases at J, with 21 bases in the middle. CDR3 in DNA: TGTGCCAGCAGTCAATTGGGGGGTCCCATGAGGTACGAGCAGTACTTC. Translating gives CASSQLGGPMRYEQYF.

The chain couples TRBV6-1 to TRBJ2-7, with 9 nucleotides matching TRBD1. The germline V gene encodes CDR1 MNHNS and CDR2 SASEGT. This CDR3 contains 14 residues. Trimming took 5 bases from V and 1 from J; bases not matched to a gene: 3. In DNA, the CDR3 is TGTGCCAGCAGTTCCGGGACAGGGTCCTACGAGCAGTACTTC. This encodes CASSSGTGSYEQYF.

This chain joins TRBV6-5 and TRBJ2-7; D uncertain. The V and J ends lost 4 bases and 0 bases respectively, with 10 bases between them. This CDR3 has 14 amino acids. Germline CDR1 is MNHEY and CDR2 is SVGAGI. The CDR3, as DNA: TGTGCCAGCAGTTCCCCCCCTAGCTCCTACGAGCAGTACTTC. Its translation: CASSSPPSSYEQYF.

The chain recombines TRBV4-3 with TRBJ1-4; D is possibly TRBD1 (5 bases). V lost 2 bases and J lost 4, with 11 bases in between. Per germline, CDR1 LGHNA and CDR2 YSLEER. This CDR3 comprises 15 residues. CDR3 region: CASSQNIGVNEKLFF. Written as DNA, the CDR3 is TGCGCCAGCAGCCAAAACATAGGGGTTAATGAAAAACTGTTTTTT.

The chain joins TRBV5-1 to TRBJ2-7; the match to TRBD1 covers 8 bases. J gave up 7 bases and V 4 bases, and 13 bases lay outside the gene matches. CDR3 length equals 15 residues. The germline CDR1 and CDR2 sequences are SGHRS and YFSETQ. The CDR3 DNA reads as TGCGCCAGCAGCCCCCGGGACAGGCCGACGATGGAGCAGTACTTC. Translation gives CASSPRDRPTMEQYF.

The chain joins TRBV10-1 to TRBJ1-5, with TRBD1 matching over 9 bases. The ends lost 3 bases at V and 1 base at J; junction bases unmatched: 1. The germline CDR1 and CDR2 sequences are WNHNN and SYGVQD (reference sequence). This CDR3 has 15 residues. DNA for the CDR3: TGCGCCAGCAGTGACGGACAGGGGAGCAATCAGCCCCAGCATTTT. Residues: CASSDGQGSNQPQHF.

V is TRBV6-5 and J is TRBJ2-7, with D possibly matching TRBD2 (5 bases). There are 13 residues in the CDR3. The V end lost 5 bases, the J end lost 3 bases, and 11 bases lay between the germline ends. CDR1 is MNHEY and CDR2 is SVGAGI in the germline V gene. The CDR3 DNA reads as TGTGCCAGCAGTACCCCCGGGGACTACGAGCAGTACTTC. Its translation is CASSTPGDYEQYF.